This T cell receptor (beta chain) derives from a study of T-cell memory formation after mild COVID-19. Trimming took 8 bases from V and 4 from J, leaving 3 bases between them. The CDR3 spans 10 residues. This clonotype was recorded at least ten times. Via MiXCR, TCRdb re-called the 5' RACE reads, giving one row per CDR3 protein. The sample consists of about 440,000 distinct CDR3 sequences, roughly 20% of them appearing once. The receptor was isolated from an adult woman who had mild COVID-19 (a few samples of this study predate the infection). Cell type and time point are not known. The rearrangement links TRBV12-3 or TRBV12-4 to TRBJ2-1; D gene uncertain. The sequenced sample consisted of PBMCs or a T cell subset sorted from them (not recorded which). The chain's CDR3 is CASAYNEQFF. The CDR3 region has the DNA TGTGCCAGCGCTTACAATGAGCAGTTCTTC.